Included here is one TCR beta chain sequence, with context. This sample was taken from a study of technical replicates of blood from a few donors. Trimming removed 3 bases from V and 7 bases from J; junction bases left unmatched: 7. CDR1 and CDR2 (germline): SGHVS, FQNEAQ. This CDR3 contains 15 residues. TCRdb's table, derived via immunoSEQ multiplex PCR, lists solely in-frame clones and lacks some. Of 55,000 to 70,000 clones listed, under 90% are singletons. Source material: PBMCs. The origin of this receptor is a human donor in good health. Some clones in this sample may be carry-over from other donors' samples. The rearrangement links TRBV7-8 to TRBJ2-1; TRBD1 matches at 9 bases. Here the CDR3 reads CASSLGTGRVNEQFF. CDR3 DNA: TGTGCCAGCAGCTTGGGGACAGGGCGTGTAAATGAGCAGTTCTTC.